This T cell receptor beta chain was sequenced for a study of STAT5B mutations in CD4+ large granular lymphocyte leukemia. Findings and caveats of the study: Without putative leukemic clones, patient CD4-sorted repertoires remained more clonal than healthy CD4+ repertoires. Compared with healthy controls (2/35), patient top clones favored TRBV06 (8/27).

CDR3 length: 13 amino acids. V was cut by 4 bases and J by 0 bases, with 5 bases left in between. Germline-derived CDR1 and CDR2 are SGHTA and FQGNSA. A word on this clone: Its matching antigen is unknown.

The assay was run at survey level. Data came from immunoSEQ multiplex PCR; TCRdb stores just in-frame clones and leaves some out. The sample carries under 35,000 clones, about 89% recorded once. The specimen was CD4+ T cells from blood buffy coats. This sequence was found in a human donor in good health. V gene TRBV7-2 combines with J gene TRBJ2-3; D gene ambiguous. The CDR3 loop reads CASSSGSTDTQYF. The CDR3 nucleotides are TGTGCCAGCAGCTCGGGTAGCACAGATACGCAGTATTTT.